This T cell receptor beta chain was sequenced during a study of metastatic and nonmetastatic thyroid tumors (dated by TCRdb to about 2020). Context from the whole study: Repertoires were compared across peripheral blood and tumor or nodule tissue samples from malignant and benign thyroid patients.

The junction shows trimming of 5 bases on V and 0 bases on J, plus 14 bases between the germline ends. Measured from the cysteine to the phenylalanine, the CDR3 is 17 residues long. Just CDR3 DNA is preserved here, 51 bases in frame from base 1. This clone was counted at least ten times. Its specific antigen is unknown. Per-nucleotide qualities are absent, and no much larger clonotype sits a single base away. No treatment had been received by any patient before thyroid surgery. Patient clinical samples collected from the early 2010s to the late 2010s were retrospectively analysed using T-cell receptor beta sequencing. To prepare the library, PCR was applied. Reads for this sample came from an Illumina HiSeq 4000. High-throughput sequencing was used to profile the TCR beta-chain CDR3 region of every patient. The original pipeline was this. A classifier to discriminate distant-metastatic papillary thyroid cancer patients was built from CDR3 differences across clinicopathological groups. To measure repertoire diversity the researchers used the Shannon index, while the Morisita-Horn index served to gauge how similar the tumor and blood repertoires were. In-frame beta chains were kept once TCRdb had trimmed the public reads at Q25 with fastp and called clones with MiXCR. These V and J calls rely on TCRdb rather than the paper's analysis. The sample records approximately 29,000 clones, about 15% of which are singletons. Approximately 4.6% of the sample is taken by the ten largest.

The research as a whole found: TCR beta diversity was reported as significantly higher in malignant tumors than in benign nodules, in both blood and tumor samples.

Recombination joined TRBV12-3 or TRBV12-4 with TRBJ2-6; the D gene remains uncertain. This TCR was recovered from a female donor with papillary thyroid cancer or a benign thyroid nodule (not recorded which). Some clones in this sample may be carry-over from other donors' samples. Specimen: blood. The DNA is TGTGCCAGCAGTCTCGCCGTTTTCAGCTCTGGGGCCAACGTCCTGACTTTC. The resulting protein is CASSLAVFSSGANVLTF.